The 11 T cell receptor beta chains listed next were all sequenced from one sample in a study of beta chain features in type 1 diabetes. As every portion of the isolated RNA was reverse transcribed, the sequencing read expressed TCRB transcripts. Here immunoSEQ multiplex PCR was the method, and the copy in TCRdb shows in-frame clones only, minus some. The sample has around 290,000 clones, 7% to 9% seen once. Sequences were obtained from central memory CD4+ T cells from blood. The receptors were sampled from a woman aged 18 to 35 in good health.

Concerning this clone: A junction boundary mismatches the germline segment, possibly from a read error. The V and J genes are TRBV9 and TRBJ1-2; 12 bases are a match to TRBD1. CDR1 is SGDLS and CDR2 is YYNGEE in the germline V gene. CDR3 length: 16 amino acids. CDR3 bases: TGTGCCAGCAGCGTAGTGGGACAGGGGGCTAAGTATGGCTACACCTTC. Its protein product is CASSVVGQGAKYGYTF. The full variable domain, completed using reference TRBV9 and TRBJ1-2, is DSGVTQTPKHLITATGQRVTLRCSPRSGDLSVYWYQQSLDQGLQFLIQYYNGEERAKGNILERFSAQQFPDLHSELNLSSLELGDSALYFCASSVVGQGAKYGYTFGSGTRLTVV.

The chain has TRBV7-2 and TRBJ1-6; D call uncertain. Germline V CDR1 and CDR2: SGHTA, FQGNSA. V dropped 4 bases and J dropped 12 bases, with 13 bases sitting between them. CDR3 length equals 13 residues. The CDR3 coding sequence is TGTGCCAGCAGCTCCAGGACGCCGGGACCCCTCCACTTT. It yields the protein CASSSRTPGPLHF.

This CDR3 reads CASSYSRGDIQYF. DNA of the CDR3: TGTGCCAGCAGTTACTCCAGAGGGGACATTCAGTACTTC. The genes are TRBV6-5 and TRBJ2-4; D possibly matches TRBD1 or TRBD2 (5 bases each). This CDR3 comprises 13 residues. Germline loops: CDR1 MNHEY, CDR2 SVGAGI. Trimming cost V 0 bases and J 8 bases, with 8 bases left between them.

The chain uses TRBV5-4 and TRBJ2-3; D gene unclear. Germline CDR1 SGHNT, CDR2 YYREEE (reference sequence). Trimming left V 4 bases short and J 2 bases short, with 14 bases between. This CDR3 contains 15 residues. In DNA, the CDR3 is TGTGCCAGCAGCCCACTACGTACCCTCACAGATACGCAGTATTTT. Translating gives CASSPLRTLTDTQYF.

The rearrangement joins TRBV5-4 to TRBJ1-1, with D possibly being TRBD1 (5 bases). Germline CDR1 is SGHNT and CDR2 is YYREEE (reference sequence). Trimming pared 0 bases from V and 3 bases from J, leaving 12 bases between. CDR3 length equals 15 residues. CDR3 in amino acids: CASSLARDLYTEAFF. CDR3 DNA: TGTGCCAGCAGCTTGGCCAGGGACTTGTACACTGAAGCTTTCTTT.

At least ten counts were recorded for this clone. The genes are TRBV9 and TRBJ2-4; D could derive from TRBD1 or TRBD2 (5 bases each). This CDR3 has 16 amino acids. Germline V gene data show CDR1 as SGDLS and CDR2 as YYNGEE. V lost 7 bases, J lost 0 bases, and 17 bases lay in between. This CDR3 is CASARTRDGAKNIQYF. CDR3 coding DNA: TGTGCCAGCGCCCGGACCCGGGACGGAGCCAAAAACATTCAGTACTTC.

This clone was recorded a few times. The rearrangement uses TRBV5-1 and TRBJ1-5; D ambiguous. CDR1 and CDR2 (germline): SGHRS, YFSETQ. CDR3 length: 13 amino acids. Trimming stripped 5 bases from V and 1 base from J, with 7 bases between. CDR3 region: CASSYDSNQPQHF. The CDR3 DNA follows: TGCGCCAGCAGTTACGACAGCAATCAGCCCCAGCATTTT.

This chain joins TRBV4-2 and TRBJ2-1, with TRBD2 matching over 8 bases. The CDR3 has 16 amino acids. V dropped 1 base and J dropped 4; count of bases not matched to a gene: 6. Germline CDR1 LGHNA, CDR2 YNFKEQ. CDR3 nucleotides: TGTGCCAGCAGCCAAGCCGCGGGAGGCGTATACAATGAGCAGTTCTTC. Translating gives CASSQAAGGVYNEQFF.

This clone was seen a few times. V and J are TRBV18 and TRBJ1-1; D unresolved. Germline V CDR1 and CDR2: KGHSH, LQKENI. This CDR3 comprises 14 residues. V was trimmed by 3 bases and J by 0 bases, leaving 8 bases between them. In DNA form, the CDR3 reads TGTGCCAGCTCACCTCAGAAAATGAACACTGAAGCTTTCTTT. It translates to CASSPQKMNTEAFF.

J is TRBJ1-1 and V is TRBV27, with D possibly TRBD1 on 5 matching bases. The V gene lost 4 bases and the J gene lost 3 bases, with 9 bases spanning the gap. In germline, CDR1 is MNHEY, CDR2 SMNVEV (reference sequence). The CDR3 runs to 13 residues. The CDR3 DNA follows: TGTGCCAGCAGTTCGAACAGGTACACTGAAGCTTTCTTT. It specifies CASSSNRYTEAFF.

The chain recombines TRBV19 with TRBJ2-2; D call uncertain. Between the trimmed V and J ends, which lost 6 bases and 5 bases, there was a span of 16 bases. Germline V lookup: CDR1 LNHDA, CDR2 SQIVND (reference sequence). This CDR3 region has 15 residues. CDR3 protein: CASRAGSLETGELFF. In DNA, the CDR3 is TGTGCCAGTAGGGCCGGGTCCCTGGAAACCGGGGAGCTGTTTTTT.